This entry is about one TCR beta chain. Its antigen remains unknown. These data originate in a study of a mutant IDH1 vaccine in newly diagnosed glioma. As for the study in general: In weeks 1, 3, 5, 7, 11, 15, 19 and 23, patients were immunized, eight times in all. Among treated patients, around 60% were male and about 40% female, and mean age was approximately 40 years.

The table came from immunoSEQ multiplex PCR; TCRdb's copy has only in-frame clones and leaves some out. The sample yields roughly 30,000 clones, roughly four fifths seen once. Germline CDR1 is SQVTM and CDR2 is ANQGSEA. V lost 3 bases and J lost 0, with 14 bases in between. CDR3 size: 15 residues. Time point here: week 5, during vaccination. Vaccinated patients received 300 ug of mutant IDH1 20-mer peptide per dose, with topical imiquimod. Astrocytomas found in donors were new, WHO grade 3 or 4, IDH1-mutant and ATRX-lost. The sample here was PBMCs, taken from a glioma patient whose treatment included an IDH1 peptide vaccine. The sequence was collected from a man between 25 and 39 years old with glioma. The chain uses TRBV29-1 and TRBJ2-5, with D maybe TRBD1 (7 bases). The CDR3 DNA is TGCAGCGTTGATGGAGGGGGCCCGTACCAAGAGACCCAGTACTTC. This codes for CSVDGGGPYQETQYF. Full variable domain (missing parts from reference TRBV29-1 and TRBJ2-5): SAVISQKPSRDICQRGTSLTIQCQVDSQVTMMFWYRQQPGQSLTLIATANQGSEATYESGFVIDKFPISRPNLTFSTLTVSNMSPEDSSIYLCSVDGGGPYQETQYFGPGTRLLVL.